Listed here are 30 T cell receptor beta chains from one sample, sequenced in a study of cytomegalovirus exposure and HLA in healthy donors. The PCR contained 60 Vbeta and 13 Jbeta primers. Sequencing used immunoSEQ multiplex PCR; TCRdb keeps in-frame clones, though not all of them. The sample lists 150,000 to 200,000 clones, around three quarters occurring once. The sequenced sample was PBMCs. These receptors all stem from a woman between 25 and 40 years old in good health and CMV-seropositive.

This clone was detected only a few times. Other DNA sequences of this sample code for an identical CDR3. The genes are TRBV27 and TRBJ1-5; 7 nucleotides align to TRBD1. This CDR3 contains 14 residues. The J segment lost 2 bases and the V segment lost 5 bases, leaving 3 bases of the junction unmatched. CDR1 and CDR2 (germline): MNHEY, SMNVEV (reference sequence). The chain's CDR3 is CASSLDRGNQPQHF. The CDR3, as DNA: TGTGCCAGCAGTCTCGACAGGGGCAATCAGCCCCAGCATTTT.

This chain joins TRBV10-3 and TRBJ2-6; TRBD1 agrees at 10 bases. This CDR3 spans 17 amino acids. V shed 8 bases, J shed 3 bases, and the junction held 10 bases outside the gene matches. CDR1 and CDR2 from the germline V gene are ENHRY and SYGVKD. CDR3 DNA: TGTGCCATCTCCAGGGACAGGGGTATGAATGGGGCCAACGTCCTGACTTTC. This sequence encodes CAISRDRGMNGANVLTF.

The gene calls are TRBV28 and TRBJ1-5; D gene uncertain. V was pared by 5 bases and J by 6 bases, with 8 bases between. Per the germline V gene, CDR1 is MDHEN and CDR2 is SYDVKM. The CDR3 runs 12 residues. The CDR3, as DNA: TGTGCCAGCAGTCGGGGTAGTCAGCCCCAGCATTTT. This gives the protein CASSRGSQPQHF.

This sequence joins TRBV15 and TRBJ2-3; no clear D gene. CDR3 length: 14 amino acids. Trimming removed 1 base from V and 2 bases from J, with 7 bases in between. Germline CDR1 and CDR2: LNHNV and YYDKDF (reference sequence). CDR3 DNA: TGTGCCACCAGCAGAGTGAGGTTCACAGATACGCAGTATTTT. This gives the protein CATSRVRFTDTQYF. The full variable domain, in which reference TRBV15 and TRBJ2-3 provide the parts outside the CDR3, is DAMVIQNPRYQVTQFGKPVTLSCSQTLNHNVMYWYQQKSSQAPKLLFHYYDKDFNNEADTPDNFQSRRPNTSFCFLDIRSPGLGDTAMYLCATSRVRFTDTQYFGPGTRLTVL.

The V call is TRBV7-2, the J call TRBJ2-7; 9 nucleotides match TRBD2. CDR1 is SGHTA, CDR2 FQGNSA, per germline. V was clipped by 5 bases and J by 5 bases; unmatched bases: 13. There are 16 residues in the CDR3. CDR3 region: CASSKLNSAGGDEQYF. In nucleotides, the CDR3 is TGTGCCAGCAGCAAACTCAACTCAGCGGGGGGTGACGAGCAGTACTTC.

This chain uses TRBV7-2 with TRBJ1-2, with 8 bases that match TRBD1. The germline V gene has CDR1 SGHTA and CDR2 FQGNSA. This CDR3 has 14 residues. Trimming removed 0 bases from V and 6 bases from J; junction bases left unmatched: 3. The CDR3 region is CASSLAPGGDGYTF. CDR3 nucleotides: TGTGCCAGCAGCTTAGCCCCAGGGGGCGATGGCTACACCTTC. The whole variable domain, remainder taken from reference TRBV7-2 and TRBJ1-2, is GAGVSQSPSNKVTEKGKDVELRCDPISGHTALYWYRQSLGQGLEFLIYFQGNSAPDKSGLPSDRFSAERTGGSVSTLTIQRTQQEDSAVYLCASSLAPGGDGYTFGSGTRLTVV.

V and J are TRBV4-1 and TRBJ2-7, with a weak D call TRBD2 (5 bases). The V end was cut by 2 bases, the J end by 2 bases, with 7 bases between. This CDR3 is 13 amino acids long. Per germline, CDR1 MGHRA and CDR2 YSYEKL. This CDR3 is CASSQWTPYEQYF. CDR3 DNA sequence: TGCGCCAGCAGCCAATGGACTCCCTACGAGCAGTACTTC.

The chain's CDR3 is CASSPGVQGSYEQYF. Written as DNA, the CDR3 is TGCGCCAGCAGCCCAGGGGTTCAGGGTTCCTACGAGCAGTACTTC. V and J are TRBV4-3 and TRBJ2-7, with D possibly matching TRBD1 (6 bases). The CDR3 covers 15 residues. Per the germline V gene, CDR1 is LGHNA and CDR2 is YSLEER. Deletions cut 4 bases from V and 1 base from J, with 14 bases between.

CDR3 region: CASSPASGTGGYEQYF. The DNA for the CDR3 is TGTGCCAGCAGTCCCGCATCCGGGACAGGGGGCTACGAGCAGTACTTC. This sequence joins TRBV28 and TRBJ2-7, with 11 bases that match TRBD1. Germline V gene data show CDR1 as MDHEN and CDR2 as SYDVKM. V was clipped by 5 bases and J by 3 bases; unmatched bases: 9. The CDR3 runs to 16 residues.

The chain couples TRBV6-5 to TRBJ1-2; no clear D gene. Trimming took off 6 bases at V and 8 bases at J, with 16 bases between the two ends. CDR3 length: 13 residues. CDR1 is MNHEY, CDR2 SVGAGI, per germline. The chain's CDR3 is CASSRGMVEGYTF. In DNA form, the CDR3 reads TGTGCCAGCAGCCGAGGGATGGTCGAGGGCTACACCTTC.

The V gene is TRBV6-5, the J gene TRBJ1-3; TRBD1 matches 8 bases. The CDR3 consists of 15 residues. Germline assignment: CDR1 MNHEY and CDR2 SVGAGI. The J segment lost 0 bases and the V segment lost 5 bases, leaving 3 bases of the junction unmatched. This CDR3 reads CASSTTGGSGNTIYF. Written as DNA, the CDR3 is TGTGCCAGCAGTACTACAGGGGGCTCTGGAAACACCATATATTTT.

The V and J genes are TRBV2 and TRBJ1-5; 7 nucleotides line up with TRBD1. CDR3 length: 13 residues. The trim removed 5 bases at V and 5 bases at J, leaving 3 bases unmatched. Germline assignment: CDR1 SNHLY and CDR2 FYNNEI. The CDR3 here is CASSYDRDQPQHF. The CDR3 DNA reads TGTGCCAGCAGTTACGACAGGGATCAGCCCCAGCATTTT.

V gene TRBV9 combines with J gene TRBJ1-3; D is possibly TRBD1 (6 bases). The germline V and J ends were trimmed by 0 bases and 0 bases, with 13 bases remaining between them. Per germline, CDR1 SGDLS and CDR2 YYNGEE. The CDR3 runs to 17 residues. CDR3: CASSVEVWTDSGNTIYF. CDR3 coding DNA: TGTGCCAGCAGCGTAGAAGTCTGGACAGACTCTGGAAACACCATATATTTT.

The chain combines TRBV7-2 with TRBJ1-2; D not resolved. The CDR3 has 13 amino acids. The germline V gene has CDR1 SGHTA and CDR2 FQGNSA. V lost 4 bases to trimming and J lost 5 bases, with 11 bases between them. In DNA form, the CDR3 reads TGTGCCAGCAGCTCCGTTCCGGGTTATGGCTACACCTTC. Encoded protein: CASSSVPGYGYTF. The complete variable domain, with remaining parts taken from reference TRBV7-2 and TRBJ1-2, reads GAGVSQSPSNKVTEKGKDVELRCDPISGHTALYWYRQSLGQGLEFLIYFQGNSAPDKSGLPSDRFSAERTGGSVSTLTIQRTQQEDSAVYLCASSSVPGYGYTFGSGTRLTVV.

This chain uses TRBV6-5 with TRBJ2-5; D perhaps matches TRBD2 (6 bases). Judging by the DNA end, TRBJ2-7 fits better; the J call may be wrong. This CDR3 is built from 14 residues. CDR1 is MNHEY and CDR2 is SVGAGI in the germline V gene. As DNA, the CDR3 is TGTGCCAGCAGGACCTCGTGGGGGACTCACGAGCAGTACTTC. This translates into CASRTSWGTHEQYF.

The CDR3 loop reads CASSQGGLGDTQYF. CDR3 DNA sequence: TGCGCCAGCAGCCAGGGCGGTCTCGGAGATACGCAGTATTTT. The J gene is TRBJ2-3, the V gene TRBV5-1; D is possibly TRBD1 (5 bases). CDR1 is SGHRS, CDR2 YFSETQ, per germline. The CDR3 contains 14 residues. V was shortened by 4 bases and J by 5 bases, with 14 bases between the two germline ends. The full variable domain, with the rest looked up from reference TRBV5-1 and TRBJ2-3, is KAGVTQTPRYLIKTRGQQVTLSCSPISGHRSVSWYQQTPGQGLQFLFEYFSETQRNKGNFPGRFSGRQFSNSRSEMNVSTLELGDSALYLCASSQGGLGDTQYFGPGTRLTVL.

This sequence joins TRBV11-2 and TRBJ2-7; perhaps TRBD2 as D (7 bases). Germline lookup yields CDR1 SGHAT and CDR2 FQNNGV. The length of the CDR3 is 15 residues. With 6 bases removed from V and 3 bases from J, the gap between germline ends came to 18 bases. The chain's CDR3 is CASRGWGGHNYEQYF. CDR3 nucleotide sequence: TGTGCCAGCAGGGGATGGGGGGGGCATAACTACGAGCAGTACTTC.

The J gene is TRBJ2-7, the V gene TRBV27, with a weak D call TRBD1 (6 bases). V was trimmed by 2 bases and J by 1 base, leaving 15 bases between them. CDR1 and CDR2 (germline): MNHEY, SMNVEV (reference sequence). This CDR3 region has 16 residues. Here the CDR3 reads CASSLRSGDPSYEQYF. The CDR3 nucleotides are TGTGCCAGCAGTTTAAGGTCAGGGGACCCTTCCTACGAGCAGTACTTC.

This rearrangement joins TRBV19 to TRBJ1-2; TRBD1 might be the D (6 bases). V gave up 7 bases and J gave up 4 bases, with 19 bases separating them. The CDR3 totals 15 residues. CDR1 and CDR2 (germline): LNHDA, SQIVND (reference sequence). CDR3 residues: CASNPLRGSFYGYTF. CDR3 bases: TGTGCCAGTAATCCGCTCAGGGGCTCCTTCTATGGCTACACCTTC.

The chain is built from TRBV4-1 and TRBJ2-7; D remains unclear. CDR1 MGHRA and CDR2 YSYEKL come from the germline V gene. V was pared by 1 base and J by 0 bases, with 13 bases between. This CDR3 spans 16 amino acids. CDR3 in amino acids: CASSQVAVTISYEQYF. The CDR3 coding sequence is TGCGCCAGCAGCCAAGTGGCGGTTACCATCTCCTACGAGCAGTACTTC.

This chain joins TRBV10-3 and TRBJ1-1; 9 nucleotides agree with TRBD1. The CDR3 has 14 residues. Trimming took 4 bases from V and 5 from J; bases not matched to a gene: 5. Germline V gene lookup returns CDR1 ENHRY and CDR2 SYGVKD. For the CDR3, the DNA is TGTGCCATCAGTGGACAGGGGGAAGGAACTGAAGCTTTCTTT. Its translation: CAISGQGEGTEAFF.

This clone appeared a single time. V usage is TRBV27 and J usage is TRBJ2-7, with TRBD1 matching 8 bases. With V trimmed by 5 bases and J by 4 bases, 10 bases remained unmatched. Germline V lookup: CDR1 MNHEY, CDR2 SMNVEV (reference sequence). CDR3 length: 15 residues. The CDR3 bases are TGTGCCAGCAGTCTCCGACAGGGGCTAGGGTACGAGCAGTACTTC. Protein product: CASSLRQGLGYEQYF.

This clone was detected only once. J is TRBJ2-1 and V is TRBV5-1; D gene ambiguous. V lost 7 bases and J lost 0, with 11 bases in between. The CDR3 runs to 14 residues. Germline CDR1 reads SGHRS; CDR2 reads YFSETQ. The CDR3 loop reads CASRSDSSYNEQFF. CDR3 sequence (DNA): TGCGCCAGCCGTTCTGATAGCTCCTACAATGAGCAGTTCTTC.

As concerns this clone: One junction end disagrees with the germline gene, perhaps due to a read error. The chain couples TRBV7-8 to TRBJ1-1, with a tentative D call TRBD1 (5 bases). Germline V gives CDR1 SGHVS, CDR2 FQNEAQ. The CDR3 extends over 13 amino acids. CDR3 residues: CAGSLARQQVAFF. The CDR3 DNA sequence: TGTGCCGGCAGCTTAGCTCGACAGCAGGTAGCTTTCTTT.

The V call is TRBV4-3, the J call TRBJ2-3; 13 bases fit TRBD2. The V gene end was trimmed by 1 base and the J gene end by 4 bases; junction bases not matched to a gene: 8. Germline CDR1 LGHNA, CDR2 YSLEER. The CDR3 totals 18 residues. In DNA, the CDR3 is TGCGCCAGCAGCCAAGGGGGACTAGCGGGACGGGGGGCAGATACGCAGTATTTT. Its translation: CASSQGGLAGRGADTQYF.

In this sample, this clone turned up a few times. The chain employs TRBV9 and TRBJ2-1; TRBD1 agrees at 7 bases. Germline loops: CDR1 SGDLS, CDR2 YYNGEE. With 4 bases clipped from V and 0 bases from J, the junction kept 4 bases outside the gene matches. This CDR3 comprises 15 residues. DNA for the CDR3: TGTGCCAGCAGCCGACAGGGCTTCTCCTACAATGAGCAGTTCTTC. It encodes CASSRQGFSYNEQFF.

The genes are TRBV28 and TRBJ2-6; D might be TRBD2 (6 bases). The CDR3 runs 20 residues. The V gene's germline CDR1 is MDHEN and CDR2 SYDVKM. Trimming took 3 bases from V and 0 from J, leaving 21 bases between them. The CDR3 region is CASSFGTLWTGDSGANVLTF. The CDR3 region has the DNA TGTGCCAGCAGTTTTGGGACGTTATGGACGGGAGACTCTGGGGCCAACGTCCTGACTTTC.

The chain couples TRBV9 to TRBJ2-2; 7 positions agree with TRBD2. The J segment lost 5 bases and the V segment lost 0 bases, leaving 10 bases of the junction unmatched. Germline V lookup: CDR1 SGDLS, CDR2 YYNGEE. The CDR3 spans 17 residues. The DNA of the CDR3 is TGTGCCAGCAGCGTAGCTGCAGGGAGGGGTCGGACCGGGGAGCTGTTTTTT. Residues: CASSVAAGRGRTGELFF.

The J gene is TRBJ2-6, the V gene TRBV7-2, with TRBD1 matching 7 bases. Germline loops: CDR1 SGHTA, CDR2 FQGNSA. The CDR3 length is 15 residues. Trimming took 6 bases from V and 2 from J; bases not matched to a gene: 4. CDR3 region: CASRLDRAGANVLTF. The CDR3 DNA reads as TGTGCCAGCAGACTTGACAGGGCTGGGGCCAACGTCCTGACTTTC.

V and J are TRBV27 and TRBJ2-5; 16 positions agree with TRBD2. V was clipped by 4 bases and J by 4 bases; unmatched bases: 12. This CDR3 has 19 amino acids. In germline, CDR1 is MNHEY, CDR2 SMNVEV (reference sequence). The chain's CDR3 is CASSSTGLAGGPGLETQYF. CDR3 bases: TGTGCCAGCAGTTCCACGGGACTAGCGGGAGGGCCAGGGTTAGAGACCCAGTACTTC.